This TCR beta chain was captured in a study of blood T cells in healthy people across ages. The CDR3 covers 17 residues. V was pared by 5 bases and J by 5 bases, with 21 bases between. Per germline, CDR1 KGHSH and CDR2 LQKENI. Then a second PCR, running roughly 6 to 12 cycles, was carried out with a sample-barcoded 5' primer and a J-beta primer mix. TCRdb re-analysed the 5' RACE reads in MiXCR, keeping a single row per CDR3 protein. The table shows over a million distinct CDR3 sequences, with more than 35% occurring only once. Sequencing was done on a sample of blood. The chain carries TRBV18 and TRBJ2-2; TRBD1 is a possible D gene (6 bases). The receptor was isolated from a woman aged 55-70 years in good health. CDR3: CASSGNIRGPLTGELFF. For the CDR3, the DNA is TGTGCCAGCTCAGGAAACATCAGGGGCCCTTTAACCGGGGAGCTGTTTTTT. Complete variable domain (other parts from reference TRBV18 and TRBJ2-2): NAGVMQNPRHLVRRRGQEARLRCSPMKGHSHVYWYRQLPEEGLKFMVYLQKENIIDESGMPKERFSAEFPKEGPSILRIQQVVRGDSAAYFCASSGNIRGPLTGELFFGEGSRLTVL.